What follows are 7 T cell receptor beta chains derived from one specimen sequenced in a study of CD8+CD57+ T cells in acquired aplastic anemia (dated by TCRdb to about 2018). Expansion of CD8+CD57+ cells had been shown by flow cytometry in the patients chosen for sequencing. TCRdb names Illumina HiSeq 2000 as the instrument used. TCR beta VDJ combination and CDR3 sequence profiling used genomic DNA as the template. TCRdb reworked the public reads: Q25 trimming with fastp, MiXCR clone assembly, productive beta chains retained. Rows matching on CDR3 protein sequence are summarized as one entry with the most common DNA and genes. Recorded for this sample are roughly 180,000 distinct CDR3 sequences; about 50% of them occurred a single time. The top ten clonotypes cover 13% of the sample. The source material was sorted CD4+, CD8+, or CD8+CD57+ T cells (not recorded which) from PBMCs. Source of these receptors: a human donor with aplastic anemia.

This clonotype was picked up many times. This rearrangement joins TRBV3-1 to TRBJ1-1; D may be TRBD1 (5 bases). CDR3 size: 11 residues. CDR1 and CDR2 (germline): LGHDT, YNNKEL (reference sequence). V lost 5 bases and J lost 4, with 5 bases in between. The DNA of the CDR3 is TGTGCCAGCAGCAGGGGCACTGAAGCTTTCTTT. Its translation is CASSRGTEAFF.

This clonotype was picked up a small number of times. The chain joins TRBV30 to TRBJ1-2, with a weak D call TRBD1 (5 bases). CDR1 is GTSNPN and CDR2 is SVGIG in the germline V gene (reference sequence). The ends were cut back, 5 bases at V and 2 bases at J, with 9 bases in the middle. CDR3 length: 12 residues. The CDR3 DNA is TGTGCCTGGGGGGGAGAGAACTATGGCTACACCTTC. It translates to CAWGGENYGYTF.

This clonotype showed up many times. The genes are TRBV7-2 and TRBJ1-3; a weak D match, TRBD1 (5 bases). Trimming removed 8 bases from V and 3 bases from J, with 14 bases in between. The CDR3 length is 14 residues. CDR1 and CDR2 (germline): SGHTA, FQGNSA. In nucleotides, the CDR3 is TGTGCCAGCGGTCGAGGAGGGGTTGGAAACACCATATATTTT. Its protein product is CASGRGGVGNTIYF.

This clonotype was recorded many times. The chain links TRBV11-2 to TRBJ2-7; D call uncertain. The germline V and J ends were trimmed by 7 bases and 2 bases, with 18 bases remaining between them. This CDR3 comprises 15 residues. The germline V gene encodes CDR1 SGHAT and CDR2 FQNNGV. CDR3 residues: CASTACCGWAYEQYF. Written as DNA, the CDR3 is TGTGCCAGCACCGCTTGCTGTGGGTGGGCCTACGAGCAGTACTTC.

The chain is built from TRBV2 and TRBJ2-1; the match to TRBD2 covers 8 bases. V dropped 4 bases and J dropped 6; count of bases not matched to a gene: 8. In germline, CDR1 is SNHLY, CDR2 FYNNEI. The CDR3 runs 15 residues. CDR3 protein: CASSVGTSARNEQFF. CDR3 in DNA: TGTGCCAGCAGTGTGGGGACTAGTGCCCGCAATGAGCAGTTCTTC.

To note about this clonotype: One base away lies a much larger clone, so this may be a sequencing read error. The chain uses TRBV7-8 and TRBJ1-2; the D is unclear. Germline assignment: CDR1 SGHVS and CDR2 FQNEAQ. This CDR3 spans 14 amino acids. V gave up 5 bases and J gave up 4 bases, with 14 bases separating them. Written as DNA, the CDR3 is TGTGCCAGCAGCCGGCGGGAGGGCTCCTATGGCTACACCTTC. Encoded protein: CASSRREGSYGYTF.

The gene calls are TRBV6-9 and TRBJ2-1; the D call may be TRBD1 or TRBD2 (5 bases each). The CDR3 spans 17 residues. The germline V and J ends were trimmed by 0 bases and 9 bases, with 21 bases remaining between them. Germline CDR1 is MNHGY and CDR2 is SVAAGI. The CDR3 bases are TGTGCCAGCAGTTATTCGGCGGCTACAGGTTTGGAGGTTGAGCAGTTCTTC. This sequence encodes CASSYSAATGLEVEQFF.